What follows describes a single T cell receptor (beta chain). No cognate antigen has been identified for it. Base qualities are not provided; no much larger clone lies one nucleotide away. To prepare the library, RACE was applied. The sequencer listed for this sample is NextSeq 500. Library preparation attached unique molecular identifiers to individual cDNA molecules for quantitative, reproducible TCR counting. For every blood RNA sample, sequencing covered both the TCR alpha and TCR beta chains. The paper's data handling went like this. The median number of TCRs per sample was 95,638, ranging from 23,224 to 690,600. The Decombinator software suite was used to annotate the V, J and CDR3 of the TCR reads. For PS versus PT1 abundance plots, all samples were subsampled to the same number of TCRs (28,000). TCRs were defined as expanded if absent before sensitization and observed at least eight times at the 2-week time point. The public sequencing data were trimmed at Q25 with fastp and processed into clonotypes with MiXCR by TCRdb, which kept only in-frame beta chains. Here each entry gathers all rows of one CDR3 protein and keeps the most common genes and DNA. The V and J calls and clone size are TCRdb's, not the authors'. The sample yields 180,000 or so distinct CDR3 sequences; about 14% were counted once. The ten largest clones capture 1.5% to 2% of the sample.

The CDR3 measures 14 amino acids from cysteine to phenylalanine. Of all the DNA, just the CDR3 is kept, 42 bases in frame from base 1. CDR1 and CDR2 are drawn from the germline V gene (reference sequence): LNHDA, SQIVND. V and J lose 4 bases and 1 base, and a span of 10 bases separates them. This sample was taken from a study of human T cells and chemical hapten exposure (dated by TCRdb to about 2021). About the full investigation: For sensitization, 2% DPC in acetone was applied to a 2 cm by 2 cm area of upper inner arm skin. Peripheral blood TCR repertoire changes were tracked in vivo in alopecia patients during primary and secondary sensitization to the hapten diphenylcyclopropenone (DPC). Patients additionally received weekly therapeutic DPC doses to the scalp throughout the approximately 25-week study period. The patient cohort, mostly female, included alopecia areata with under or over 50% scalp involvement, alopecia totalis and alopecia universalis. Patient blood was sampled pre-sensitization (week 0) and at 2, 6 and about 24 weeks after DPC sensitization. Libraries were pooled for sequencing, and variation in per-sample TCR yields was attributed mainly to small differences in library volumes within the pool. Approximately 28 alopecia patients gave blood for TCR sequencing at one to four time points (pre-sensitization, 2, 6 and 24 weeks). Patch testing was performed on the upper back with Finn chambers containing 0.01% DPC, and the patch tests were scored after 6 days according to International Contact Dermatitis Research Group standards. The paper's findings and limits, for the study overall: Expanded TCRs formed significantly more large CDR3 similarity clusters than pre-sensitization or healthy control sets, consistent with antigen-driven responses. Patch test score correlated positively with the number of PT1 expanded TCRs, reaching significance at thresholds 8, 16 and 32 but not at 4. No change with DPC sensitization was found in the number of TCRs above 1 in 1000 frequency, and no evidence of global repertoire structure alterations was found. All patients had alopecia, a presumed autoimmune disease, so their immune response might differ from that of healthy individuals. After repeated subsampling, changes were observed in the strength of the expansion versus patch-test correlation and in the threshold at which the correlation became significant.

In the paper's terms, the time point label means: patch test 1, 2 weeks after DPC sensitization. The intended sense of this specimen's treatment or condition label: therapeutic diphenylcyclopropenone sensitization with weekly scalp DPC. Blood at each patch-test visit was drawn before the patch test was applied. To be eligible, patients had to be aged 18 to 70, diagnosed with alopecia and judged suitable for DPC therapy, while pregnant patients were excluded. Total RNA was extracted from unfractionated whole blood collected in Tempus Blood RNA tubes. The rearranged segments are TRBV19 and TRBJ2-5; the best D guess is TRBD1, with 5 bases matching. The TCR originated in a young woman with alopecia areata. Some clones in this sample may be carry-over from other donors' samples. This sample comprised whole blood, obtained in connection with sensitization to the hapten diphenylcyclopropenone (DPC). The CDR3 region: CASSTRVIQETQYF. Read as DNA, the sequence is TGTGCCAGTAGTACCAGGGTAATCCAAGAGACCCAGTACTTC.